This T cell receptor beta chain was captured by sequencing in a study of OX40 agonist ivuxolimab in advanced cancers. Method: immunoSEQ multiplex PCR; TCRdb's copy keeps in-frame clones and lacks some. The profile shows some 65,000 clones, 87% of them singletons. CDR3 length: 15 residues. Losses at the gene ends were 5 bases for V and 4 bases for J; bases not matched to a gene: 7. Germline CDR1 SGHTA, CDR2 FQGNSA. This material consisted of CD4+ or CD8+ T cells sorted from blood, taken in a trial of the OX40 agonist ivuxolimab. The source is an adult with an advanced solid tumor such as melanoma, head and neck, liver or kidney cancer. V usage is TRBV7-2 and J usage is TRBJ2-3, with 9 bases lining up with TRBD2. CDR3 sequence: CASSPRTSAADTQYF. The CDR3 coding sequence is TGTGCCAGCAGCCCTCGGACTAGCGCTGCAGATACGCAGTATTTT.